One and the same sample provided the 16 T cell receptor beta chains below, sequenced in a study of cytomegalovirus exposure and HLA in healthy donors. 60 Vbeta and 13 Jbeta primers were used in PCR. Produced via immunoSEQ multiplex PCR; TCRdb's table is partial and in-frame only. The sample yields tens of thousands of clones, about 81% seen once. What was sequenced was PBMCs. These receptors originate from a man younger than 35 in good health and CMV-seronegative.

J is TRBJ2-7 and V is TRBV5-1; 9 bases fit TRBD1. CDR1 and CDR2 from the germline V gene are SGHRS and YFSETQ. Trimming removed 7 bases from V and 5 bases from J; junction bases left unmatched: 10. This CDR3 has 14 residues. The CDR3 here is CASRTWTGADEQYF. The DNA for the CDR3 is TGCGCCAGCCGAACTTGGACAGGGGCGGACGAGCAGTACTTC.

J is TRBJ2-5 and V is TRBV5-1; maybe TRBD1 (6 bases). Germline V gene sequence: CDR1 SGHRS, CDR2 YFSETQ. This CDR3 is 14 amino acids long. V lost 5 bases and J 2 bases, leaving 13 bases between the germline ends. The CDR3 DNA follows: TGCGCCAGCAGAGGACAGTTAGGACAAGAGACCCAGTACTTC. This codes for CASRGQLGQETQYF. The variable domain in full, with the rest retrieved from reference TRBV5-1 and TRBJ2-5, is KAGVTQTPRYLIKTRGQQVTLSCSPISGHRSVSWYQQTPGQGLQFLFEYFSETQRNKGNFPGRFSGRQFSNSRSEMNVSTLELGDSALYLCASRGQLGQETQYFGPGTRLLVL.

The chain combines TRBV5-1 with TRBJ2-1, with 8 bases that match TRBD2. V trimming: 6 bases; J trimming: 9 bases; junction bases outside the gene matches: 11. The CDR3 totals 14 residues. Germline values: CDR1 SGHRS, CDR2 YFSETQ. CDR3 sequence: CASTSGSGKGEQFF. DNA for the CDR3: TGCGCCAGCACCAGCGGGAGCGGAAAAGGTGAGCAGTTCTTC.

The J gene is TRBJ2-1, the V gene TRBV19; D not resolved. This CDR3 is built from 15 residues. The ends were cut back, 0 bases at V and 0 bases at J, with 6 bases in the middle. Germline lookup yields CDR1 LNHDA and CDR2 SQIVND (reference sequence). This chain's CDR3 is CASSIDRSSYNEQFF. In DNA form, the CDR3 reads TGTGCCAGTAGTATAGACCGGAGCTCCTACAATGAGCAGTTCTTC.

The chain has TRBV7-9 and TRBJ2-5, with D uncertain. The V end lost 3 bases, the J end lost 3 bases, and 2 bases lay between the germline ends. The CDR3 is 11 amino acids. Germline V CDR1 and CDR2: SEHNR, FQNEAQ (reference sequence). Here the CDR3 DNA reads TGTGCCAGCAGCTTTAAAGAGACCCAGTACTTC. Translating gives CASSFKETQYF.

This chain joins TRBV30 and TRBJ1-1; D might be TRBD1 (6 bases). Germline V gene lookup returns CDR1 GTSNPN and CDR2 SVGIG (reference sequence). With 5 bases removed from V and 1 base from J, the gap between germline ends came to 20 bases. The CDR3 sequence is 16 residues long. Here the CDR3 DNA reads TGTGCCTGGCCTTTGGCGGGGGCGAGTACGAACACTGAAGCTTTCTTT. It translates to CAWPLAGASTNTEAFF.

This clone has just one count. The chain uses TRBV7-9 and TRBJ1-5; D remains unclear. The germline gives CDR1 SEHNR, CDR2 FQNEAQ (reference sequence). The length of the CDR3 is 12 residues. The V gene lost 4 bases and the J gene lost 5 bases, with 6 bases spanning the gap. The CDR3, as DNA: TGTGCCAGCAGCTCCCAGGATCAGCCCCAGCATTTT. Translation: CASSSQDQPQHF.

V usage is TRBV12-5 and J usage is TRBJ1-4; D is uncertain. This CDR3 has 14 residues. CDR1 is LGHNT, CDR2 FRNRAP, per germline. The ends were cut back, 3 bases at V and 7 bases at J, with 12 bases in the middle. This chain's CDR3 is CASGFSGSGEKLFF. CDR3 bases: TGTGCTAGTGGTTTTAGCGGGAGCGGTGAAAAACTGTTTTTT.

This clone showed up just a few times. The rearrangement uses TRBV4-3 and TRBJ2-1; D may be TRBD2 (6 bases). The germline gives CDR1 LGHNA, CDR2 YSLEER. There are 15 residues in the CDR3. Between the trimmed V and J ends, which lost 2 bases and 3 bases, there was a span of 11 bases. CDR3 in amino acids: CASSQSSEIYNEQFF. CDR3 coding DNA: TGCGCCAGCAGCCAATCTAGCGAAATCTACAATGAGCAGTTCTTC.

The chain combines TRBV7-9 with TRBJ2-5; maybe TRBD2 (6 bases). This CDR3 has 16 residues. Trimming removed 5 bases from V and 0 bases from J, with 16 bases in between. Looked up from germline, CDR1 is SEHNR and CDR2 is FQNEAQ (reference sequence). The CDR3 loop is CASSLSGTSYQETQYF. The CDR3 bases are TGTGCCAGCAGCCTTTCCGGGACTTCGTACCAAGAGACCCAGTACTTC.

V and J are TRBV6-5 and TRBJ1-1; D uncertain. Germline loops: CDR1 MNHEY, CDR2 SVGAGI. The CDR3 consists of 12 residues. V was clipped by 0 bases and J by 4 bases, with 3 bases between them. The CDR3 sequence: CASSYSATEAFF. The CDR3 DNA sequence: TGTGCCAGCAGTTACTCAGCCACTGAAGCTTTCTTT.

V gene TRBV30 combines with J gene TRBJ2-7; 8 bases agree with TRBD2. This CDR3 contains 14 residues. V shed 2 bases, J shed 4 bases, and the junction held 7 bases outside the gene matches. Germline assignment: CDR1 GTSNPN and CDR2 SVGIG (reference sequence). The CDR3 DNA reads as TGTGCCTGGAGTCGCGCTAGCGGGTGGTACGAGCAGTACTTC. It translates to CAWSRASGWYEQYF.

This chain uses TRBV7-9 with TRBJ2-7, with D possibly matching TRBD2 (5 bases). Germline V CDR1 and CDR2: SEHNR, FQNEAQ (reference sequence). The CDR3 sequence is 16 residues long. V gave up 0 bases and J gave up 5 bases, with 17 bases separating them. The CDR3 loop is CASSLARAGTDHEQYF. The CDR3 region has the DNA TGTGCCAGCAGCTTAGCGAGGGCTGGTACGGACCACGAGCAGTACTTC.

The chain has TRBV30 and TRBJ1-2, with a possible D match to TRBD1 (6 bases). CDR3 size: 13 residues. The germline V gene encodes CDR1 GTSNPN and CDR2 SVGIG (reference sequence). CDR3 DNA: TGTGCAAGCAGTCAGGGGACCCCCTATGGCTACACCTTC. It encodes CASSQGTPYGYTF. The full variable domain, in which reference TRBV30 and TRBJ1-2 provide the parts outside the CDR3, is SQTIHQWPATLVQPVGSPLSLECTVEGTSNPNLYWYRQAAGRGLQLLFYSVGIGQISSEVPQNLSASRPQDRQFILSSKKLLLSDSGFYLCASSQGTPYGYTFGSGTRLTVV.

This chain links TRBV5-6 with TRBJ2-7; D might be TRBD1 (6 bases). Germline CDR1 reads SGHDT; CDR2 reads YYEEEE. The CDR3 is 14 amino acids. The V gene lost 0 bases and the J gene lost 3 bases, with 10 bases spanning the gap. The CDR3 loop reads CASSLVQGNYEQYF. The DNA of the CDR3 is TGTGCCAGCAGCTTGGTACAGGGAAACTACGAGCAGTACTTC. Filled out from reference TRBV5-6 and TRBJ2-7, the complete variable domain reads DAGVTQSPTHLIKTRGQQVTLRCSPKSGHDTVSWYQQALGQGPQFIFQYYEEEERQRGNFPDRFSGHQFPNYSSELNVNALLLGDSALYLCASSLVQGNYEQYFGPGTRLTVT.

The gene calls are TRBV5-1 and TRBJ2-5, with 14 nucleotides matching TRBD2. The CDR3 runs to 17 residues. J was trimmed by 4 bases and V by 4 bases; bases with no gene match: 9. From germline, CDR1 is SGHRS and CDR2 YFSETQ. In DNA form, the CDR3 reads TGCGCCAGCAGCAGACTAGCGGGAGGGAGGATGGCAGAGACCCAGTACTTC. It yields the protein CASSRLAGGRMAETQYF.